This T cell receptor (beta chain) was identified in a study of cytomegalovirus exposure and HLA in healthy donors. Findings and caveats of the study: Beyond CMV serostatus, there was no information to go on about immune exposure.

To note about this clone: Its antigen is currently unknown.

Nominally healthy donors were sampled, though unrecorded immune exposures were likely. It was with 60 Vbeta and 13 Jbeta primers that the PCR ran. Sequenced by immunoSEQ multiplex PCR; TCRdb stores in-frame clones only, minus some. The table has 200,000 to 250,000 clones, approximately 83% seen once. This CDR3 is built from 12 residues. The V and J ends lost 1 base and 6 bases respectively, with 7 bases between them. Germline CDR1 is KGHSH and CDR2 is LQKENI. The chain carries TRBV18 and TRBJ2-7, with a tentative D call TRBD1 (6 bases). Sequencing was carried out using PBMCs. This TCR was recovered from a girl aged 10 to 17 in good health and CMV-seronegative. The CDR3 spells CASSPLRGEQYF. The CDR3 DNA reads TGTGCCAGCTCACCACTCAGGGGCGAGCAGTACTTC.